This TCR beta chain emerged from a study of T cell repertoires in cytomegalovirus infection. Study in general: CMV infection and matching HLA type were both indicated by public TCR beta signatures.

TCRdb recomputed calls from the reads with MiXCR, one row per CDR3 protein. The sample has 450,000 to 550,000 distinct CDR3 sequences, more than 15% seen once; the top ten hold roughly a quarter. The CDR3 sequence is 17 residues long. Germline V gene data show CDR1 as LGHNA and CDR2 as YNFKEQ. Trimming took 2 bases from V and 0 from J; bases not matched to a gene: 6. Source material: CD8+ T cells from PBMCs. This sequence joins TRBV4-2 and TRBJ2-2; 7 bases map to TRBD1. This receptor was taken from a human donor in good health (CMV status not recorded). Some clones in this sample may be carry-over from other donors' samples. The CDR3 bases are TGTGCCAGCAGCCAATCCTCAGGGACAGCGAACACCGGGGAGCTGTTTTTT. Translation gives CASSQSSGTANTGELFF.